This T cell receptor beta chain was sequenced during a study of a mutant IDH1 vaccine in newly diagnosed glioma. Study-level background: Treated patients had a mean age of approximately 41 years and a sex split that was around 60% male and 37.5% female. Patients had received radiotherapy, temozolomide, or both previously, most receiving both. Study observations and caveats: Shifts in the top peripheral T cell clonotypes seemed unrelated to pseudoprogression.

Turning to this clone: Its matching antigen is unknown.

CDR1 is MGHRA, CDR2 YSYEKL, per germline. Trimming took 0 bases from V and 5 from J, leaving 10 bases between them. The CDR3 runs to 14 residues. Method: immunoSEQ multiplex PCR; TCRdb's copy keeps in-frame clones and lacks some. The sample includes about 33,000 clones, 75% to 90% of them seen just once. Time point described: baseline, week 1 (first vaccination visit). This sample's treatment: pre-vaccination baseline after standard-of-care therapy. There were new WHO grade 3 or 4 astrocytomas in the donors, and these were IDH1-mutant and ATRX-lost. The specimen comprised PBMCs, sampled from a glioma patient treated with radiotherapy, temozolomide or both. J is TRBJ2-5 and V is TRBV4-1, with D unclear. The source of this sequence is a woman aged 40 to 50 with glioma. Here the CDR3 reads CASSQDNPVETQYF. In nucleotides, the CDR3 is TGCGCCAGCAGCCAAGACAACCCCGTGGAGACCCAGTACTTC.